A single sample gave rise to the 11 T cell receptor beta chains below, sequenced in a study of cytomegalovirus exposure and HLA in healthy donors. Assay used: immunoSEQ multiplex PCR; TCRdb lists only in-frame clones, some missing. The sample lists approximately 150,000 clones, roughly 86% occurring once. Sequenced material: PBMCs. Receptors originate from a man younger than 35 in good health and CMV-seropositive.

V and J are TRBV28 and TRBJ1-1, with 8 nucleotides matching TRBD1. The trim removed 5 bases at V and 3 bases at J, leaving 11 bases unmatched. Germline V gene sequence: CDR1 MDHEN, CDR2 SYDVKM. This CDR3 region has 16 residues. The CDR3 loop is CASSLPGQGLDTEAFF. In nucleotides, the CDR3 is TGTGCCAGCAGTCTCCCCGGACAGGGCTTGGACACTGAAGCTTTCTTT.

CDR3 DNA sequence: TGTGCCAGCAGTTCTAGCCGCGGATACAATCAGCCCCAGCATTTT. Protein: CASSSSRGYNQPQHF. The chain employs TRBV27 and TRBJ1-5; D ambiguous. The CDR3 extends over 15 amino acids. Germline V gives CDR1 MNHEY, CDR2 SMNVEV (reference sequence). V lost 4 bases to trimming and J lost 3 bases, with 13 bases between them.

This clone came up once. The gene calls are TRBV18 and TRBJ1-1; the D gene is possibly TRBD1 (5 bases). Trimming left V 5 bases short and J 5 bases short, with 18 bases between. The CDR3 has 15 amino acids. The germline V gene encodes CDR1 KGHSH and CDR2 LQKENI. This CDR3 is CASSASWGVGTEAFF. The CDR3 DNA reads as TGTGCCAGCTCAGCTTCCTGGGGGGTTGGGACTGAAGCTTTCTTT. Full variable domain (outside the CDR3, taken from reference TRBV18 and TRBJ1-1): NAGVMQNPRHLVRRRGQEARLRCSPMKGHSHVYWYRQLPEEGLKFMVYLQKENIIDESGMPKERFSAEFPKEGPSILRIQQVVRGDSAAYFCASSASWGVGTEAFFGQGTRLTVV.

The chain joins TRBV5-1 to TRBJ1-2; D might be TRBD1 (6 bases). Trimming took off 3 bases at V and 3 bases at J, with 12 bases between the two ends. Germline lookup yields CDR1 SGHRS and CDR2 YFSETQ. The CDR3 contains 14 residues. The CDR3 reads CASSSAGQYYGYTF. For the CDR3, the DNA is TGCGCCAGCAGCTCCGCCGGACAGTACTATGGCTACACCTTC.

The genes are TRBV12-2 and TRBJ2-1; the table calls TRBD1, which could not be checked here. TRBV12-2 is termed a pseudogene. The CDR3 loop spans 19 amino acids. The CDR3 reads CASRLAPGTKALFGVEQFF. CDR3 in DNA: TGTGCAAGTCGCTTAGCGCCTGGGACAAAAGCACTTTTTGGCGTCGAGCAGTTCTTC.

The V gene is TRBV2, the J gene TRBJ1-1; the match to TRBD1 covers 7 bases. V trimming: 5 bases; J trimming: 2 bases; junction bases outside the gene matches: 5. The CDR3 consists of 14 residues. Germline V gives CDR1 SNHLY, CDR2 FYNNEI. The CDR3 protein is CASSLQGTNTEAFF. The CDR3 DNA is TGTGCCAGCAGTCTACAGGGGACTAACACTGAAGCTTTCTTT. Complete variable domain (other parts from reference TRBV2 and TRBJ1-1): EPEVTQTPSHQVTQMGQEVILRCVPISNHLYFYWYRQILGQKVEFLVSFYNNEISEKSEIFDDQFSVERPDGSNFTLKIRSTKLEDSAMYFCASSLQGTNTEAFFGQGTRLTVV.

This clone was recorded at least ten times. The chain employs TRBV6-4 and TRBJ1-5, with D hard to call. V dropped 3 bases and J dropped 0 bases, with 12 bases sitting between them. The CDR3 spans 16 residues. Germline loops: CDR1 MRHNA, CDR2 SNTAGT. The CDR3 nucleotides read TGTGCCAGCAGTGATCCCCACAAAAATAGCAATCAGCCCCAGCATTTT. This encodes CASSDPHKNSNQPQHF.

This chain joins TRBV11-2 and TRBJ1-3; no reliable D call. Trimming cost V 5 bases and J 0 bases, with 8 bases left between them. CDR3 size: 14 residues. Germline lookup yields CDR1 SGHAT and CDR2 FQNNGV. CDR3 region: CASSPTGSGNTIYF. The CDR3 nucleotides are TGTGCCAGCAGCCCCACCGGCTCTGGAAACACCATATATTTT.

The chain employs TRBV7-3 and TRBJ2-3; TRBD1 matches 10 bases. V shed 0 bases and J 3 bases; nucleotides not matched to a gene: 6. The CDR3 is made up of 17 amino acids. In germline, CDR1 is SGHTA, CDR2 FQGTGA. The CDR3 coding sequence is TGTGCCAGCAGCTTAACGGGACAGGGGCTCACTACAGATACGCAGTATTTT. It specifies CASSLTGQGLTTDTQYF.

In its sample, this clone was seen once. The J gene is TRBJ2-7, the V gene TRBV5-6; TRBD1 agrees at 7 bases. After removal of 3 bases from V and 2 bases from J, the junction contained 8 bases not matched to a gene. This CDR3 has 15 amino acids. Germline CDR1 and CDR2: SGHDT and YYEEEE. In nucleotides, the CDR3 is TGTGCCAGCAGCTCCCCCGGGACAGACCCCTACGAGCAGTACTTC. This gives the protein CASSSPGTDPYEQYF.

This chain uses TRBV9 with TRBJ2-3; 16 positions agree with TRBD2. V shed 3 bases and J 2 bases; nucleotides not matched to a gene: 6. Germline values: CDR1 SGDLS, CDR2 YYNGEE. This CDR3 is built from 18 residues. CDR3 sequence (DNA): TGTGCCAGCAGCGAGGGACTAGCGGGGGGGTACGCCACAGATACGCAGTATTTT. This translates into CASSEGLAGGYATDTQYF.